The 21 T cell receptor beta chains in this list originate from one sample, sequenced in a study of post-analysis software for immune sequencing data. Study-level findings and limits: Five TRBV segments occurring more often in patients than controls included TRBV5-6, TRBV5-1 and TRBV20-1.

Antigens for these TCRs are unknown. Tagging with unique molecular identifiers was a feature of the TCR beta cDNA libraries. From the PCR reads, TCRdb called clonotypes with MiXCR, one entry per CDR3 protein. The table records hundreds of thousands of distinct CDR3 sequences, under 55% of them present only once. The sequenced material came from blood. All receptors come from a girl between 10 and 17 years old with multiple sclerosis.

Points on this clonotype: The junction departs from the called germline gene at one end, perhaps through a read error. The genes are TRBV7-3 and TRBJ1-2; D might be TRBD1 (6 bases). The CDR3 is 14 amino acids. Looked up from germline, CDR1 is SGHTA and CDR2 is FQGTGA. CDR3 in DNA: TGTACCAGCAGCTCCGGGGGGGCAGGCTATGGCTACACCTTC. It is translated as CTSSSGGAGYGYTF. The complete variable domain, with remaining parts taken from reference TRBV7-3 and TRBJ1-2, reads GAGVSQTPSNKVTEKGKYVELRCDPISGHTALYWYRQSLGQGPEFLIYFQGTGAADDSGLPNDRFFAVRPEGSVSTLKIQRTERGDSAVYLCTSSSGGAGYGYTFGSGTRLTVV.

V and J are TRBV5-1 and TRBJ2-7; D gene uncertain. Germline V gene data show CDR1 as SGHRS and CDR2 as YFSETQ. V lost 4 bases to trimming and J lost 3 bases, with 11 bases between them. The CDR3 is 13 amino acids. The CDR3 coding sequence is TGCGCCAGCAGCCCGGCGGAGCTCTACGAGCAGTACTTC. Translation gives CASSPAELYEQYF.

The rearrangement links TRBV5-1 to TRBJ2-1; 7 bases line up with TRBD2. CDR3 size: 16 residues. In germline, CDR1 is SGHRS, CDR2 YFSETQ. V dropped 0 bases and J dropped 8; count of bases not matched to a gene: 11. CDR3 sequence reads: CASSLGTRSGIDEQFF. In DNA form, the CDR3 reads TGCGCCAGCAGCTTGGGGACTAGGAGCGGCATCGATGAGCAGTTCTTC.

This clonotype was counted between two and nine times. The chain uses TRBV29-1 and TRBJ2-1; D is perhaps TRBD1 (6 bases). The CDR3 contains 17 residues. With 1 base removed from V and 12 bases from J, the gap between germline ends came to 28 bases. The V gene's germline CDR1 is SQVTM and CDR2 ANQGSEA. CDR3: CSVEGRGTADYNERQFF. The DNA for the CDR3 is TGCAGCGTTGAAGGTAGGGGGACGGCAGACTACAATGAGCGGCAGTTCTTC.

As for this clonotype: One junction end disagrees with the germline gene, perhaps due to a read error. The chain joins TRBV5-1 to TRBJ1-2; no reliable D call. Germline V lookup: CDR1 SGHRS, CDR2 YFSETQ. This CDR3 is 14 amino acids long. Written as DNA, the CDR3 is TGCGCCAACAGCTTGTCGGGCCTTGGTGATGGCTACACCTTC. Translation gives CANSLSGLGDGYTF.

The chain is built from TRBV7-9 and TRBJ1-5; a possible D gene is TRBD1 (5 bases). The V end lost 6 bases, the J end lost 1 base, and 10 bases lay between the germline ends. CDR3 length: 14 residues. Germline V lookup: CDR1 SEHNR, CDR2 FQNEAQ (reference sequence). The CDR3 coding sequence is TGTGCCAGCAGTTGGGACGCCAGCAATCAGCCCCAGCATTTT. Protein product: CASSWDASNQPQHF.

This clonotype was found many times. The chain combines TRBV6-6 with TRBJ1-5; weak D call: TRBD1 (5 bases). The CDR3 has 13 amino acids. V was shortened by 6 bases and J by 7 bases, with 13 bases between the two germline ends. Germline CDR1 is MNHNY and CDR2 is SVGAGI (reference sequence). CDR3 nucleotide sequence: TGTGCCAGCAGCCCTGACAGCTCCCAGCCCCAGCATTTT. Translated: CASSPDSSQPQHF.

Comments on this clonotype: Compared with germline, one end of the junction differs, possibly owing to a read error. This chain's CDR3 is CNVGPTGGQTGELFF. The CDR3 bases are TGCAACGTTGGCCCTACAGGGGGCCAAACCGGGGAGCTGTTTTTT. The V gene is TRBV29-1, the J gene TRBJ2-2; 9 nucleotides agree with TRBD1. Germline assignment: CDR1 SQVTM and CDR2 ANQGSEA. The CDR3 totals 15 residues.

The table lists this clonotype with a count of one. The chain combines TRBV3-1 with TRBJ2-1, with 13 bases that match TRBD2. V dropped 6 bases and J dropped 8; count of bases not matched to a gene: 10. The CDR3 spans 16 residues. The germline gives CDR1 LGHDT, CDR2 YNNKEL (reference sequence). The CDR3 coding sequence is TGTGCCAGCAGGCAAAGACTAGCGGGAGGAGAAGATGAGCAGTTCTTC. Encoded protein: CASRQRLAGGEDEQFF.

The genes are TRBV25-1 and TRBJ2-6; D might be TRBD1 (6 bases). The V gene lost 4 bases and the J gene lost 0 bases, with 19 bases spanning the gap. Germline lookup yields CDR1 MGHDK and CDR2 SYGVNS. This CDR3 comprises 19 residues. The CDR3 region has the DNA TGTGCCAGCAGTGCGCCGACAGGTCCCCCCTTCTCTGGGGCCAACGTCCTGACTTTC. This sequence encodes CASSAPTGPPFSGANVLTF. Full variable domain (outside the CDR3, taken from reference TRBV25-1 and TRBJ2-6): EADIYQTPRYLVIGTGKKITLECSQTMGHDKMYWYQQDPGMELHLIHYSYGVNSTEKGDLSSESTVSRIRTEHFPLTLESARPSHTSQYLCASSAPTGPPFSGANVLTFGAGSRLTVL.

The rearrangement uses TRBV5-1 and TRBJ2-7; D not resolved. The DNA end is more similar to TRBJ2-5, so the J call may be wrong. CDR1 and CDR2 (germline): SGHRS, YFSETQ. The length of the CDR3 is 17 residues. CDR3 DNA: TGCGCCAGCAGCTTGGTGGGTTTCCAGGAGAACTGGGAGACCCAGTACTTC. It codes for CASSLVGFQENWETQYF.

This sequence joins TRBV5-1 and TRBJ2-3; D is ambiguous. The V end was cut by 0 bases, the J end by 6 bases, with 8 bases between. CDR3 length equals 13 residues. Germline V gene lookup returns CDR1 SGHRS and CDR2 YFSETQ. The CDR3 bases are TGCGCCAGCAGCTTGGAACAGCTTGATACGCAGTATTTT. As protein: CASSLEQLDTQYF.

This sequence joins TRBV2 and TRBJ1-1; tentative D call: TRBD1 (5 bases). Trimming pared 4 bases from V and 4 bases from J, leaving 10 bases between. Germline CDR1 reads SNHLY; CDR2 reads FYNNEI. The length of the CDR3 is 13 residues. The CDR3 DNA reads as TGTGCCAGCAGTGTGACGGGGGGCACTGAAGCTTTCTTT. It encodes CASSVTGGTEAFF.

The V call is TRBV9, the J call TRBJ1-2; D uncertain. Trimming took 3 bases from V and 0 from J, leaving 9 bases between them. This CDR3 has 14 amino acids. Germline V gene data show CDR1 as SGDLS and CDR2 as YYNGEE. The CDR3 nucleotides are TGTGCCAGCAGCGGACCGGGATCTAACTATGGCTACACCTTC. Protein sequence: CASSGPGSNYGYTF.

V usage is TRBV28 and J usage is TRBJ2-4, with 10 nucleotides matching TRBD2. The CDR3 runs 17 residues. Germline assignment: CDR1 MDHEN and CDR2 SYDVKM. With V trimmed by 7 bases and J by 9 bases, 18 bases remained unmatched. CDR3 DNA sequence: TGTGCCAGCACCCCGGGTAGCGGGAGGCGTCTATTGAGCATTCAGTACTTC. This codes for CASTPGSGRRLLSIQYF.

This chain uses TRBV14 with TRBJ2-4; TRBD2 agrees at 10 bases. The end of the DNA fits TRBJ2-7 better, so the J call may be wrong. This CDR3 region has 14 residues. Germline lookup yields CDR1 SGHDN and CDR2 FVKESK. The CDR3 DNA follows: TGTGCCAGCAGTGAACTAGCGGGAAGGAACGAGCAGTACTTC. Its translation is CASSELAGRNEQYF.

The chain carries TRBV3-1 and TRBJ1-1; 9 bases align to TRBD1. V gave up 5 bases and J gave up 6 bases; unmatched junction bases: 7. Germline assignment: CDR1 LGHDT and CDR2 YNNKEL (reference sequence). This CDR3 contains 14 residues. The CDR3 DNA is TGTGCCAGCAGCTATACAGGGGGCGCATCTGAAGCTTTCTTT. It translates to CASSYTGGASEAFF.

The rearrangement joins TRBV12-3 or TRBV12-4 to TRBJ2-7; 8 bases match TRBD2. The CDR3 has 15 amino acids. Trimming removed 2 bases from V and 5 bases from J; junction bases left unmatched: 8. DNA of the CDR3: TGTGCCAGCAGTTTAAGGAGCGGGAGTACTAACGAGCAGTACTTC. Translation: CASSLRSGSTNEQYF.

This clonotype was counted only a few times. The CDR3, as DNA: TGTGCCACCAGTGATTTAGCGACCTACAATGAGCAGTTCTTC. It is translated as CATSDLATYNEQFF. This rearrangement joins TRBV24-1 to TRBJ2-1; unclear D gene. The CDR3 is 14 residues long. CDR1 and CDR2 from the germline V gene are KGHDR and SFDVKD. V was shortened by 1 base and J by 2 bases, with 5 bases between the two germline ends.

This clonotype was detected only once. CDR3 in DNA: TGTGCCAGCAGTTTGTTCCGAGATCAGCCCCAGCATTTT. Translating gives CASSLFRDQPQHF. This rearrangement joins TRBV12-3 or TRBV12-4 to TRBJ1-5, with D unclear. The ends were cut back, 3 bases at V and 5 bases at J, with 8 bases in the middle. The CDR3 covers 13 residues.

The chain is built from TRBV10-2 and TRBJ2-1; 8 nucleotides agree with TRBD2. Trimming removed 8 bases from V and 6 bases from J; junction bases left unmatched: 12. CDR1 WSHSY and CDR2 SAAADI come from the germline V gene. This CDR3 spans 15 amino acids. The CDR3 region is CASASTGTRINEQFF. CDR3 bases: TGCGCCAGCGCTTCTACCGGGACTAGAATCAATGAGCAGTTCTTC.